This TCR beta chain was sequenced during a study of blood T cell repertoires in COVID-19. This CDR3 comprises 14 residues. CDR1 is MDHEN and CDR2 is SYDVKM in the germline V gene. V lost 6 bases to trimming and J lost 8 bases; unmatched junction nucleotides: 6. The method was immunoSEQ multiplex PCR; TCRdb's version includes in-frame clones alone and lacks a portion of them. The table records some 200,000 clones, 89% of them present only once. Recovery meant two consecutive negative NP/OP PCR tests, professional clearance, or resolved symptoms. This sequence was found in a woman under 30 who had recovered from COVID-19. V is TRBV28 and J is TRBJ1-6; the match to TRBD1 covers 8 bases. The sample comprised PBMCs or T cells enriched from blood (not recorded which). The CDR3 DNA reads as TGTGCCAGCAGGAGAGGACAGGGTTATTCACCCCTCCACTTT. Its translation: CASRRGQGYSPLHF.